This TCR beta chain was captured in a study of early T cells in non-severe SARS-CoV-2 infection. Study-level information: Chains stayed unpaired after sequencing of bulk RNA from unsorted whole blood. Study findings and constraints: Matching results from VDJdb favored anti-spike CD8 responses, leaving private and CD4 specificities undetected.

Researchers tagged individual cDNA molecules with unique molecular identifiers. TCRdb reprocessed the 5' RACE reads via MiXCR and lists one record per CDR3 protein. The sample includes 35,000 to 45,000 distinct CDR3 sequences, 9% to 15% of them seen just once. As to this clonotype: Antigen: not known.

Germline CDR1 and CDR2: MNHEY and SVGAGI. The CDR3 covers 13 residues. V lost 6 bases and J 1 base, leaving 9 bases between the germline ends. This sequence was found in an adult who was a healthcare worker with PCR-confirmed SARS-CoV-2 infection or an uninfected control (not recorded which). This chain links TRBV6-5 with TRBJ2-5; D is undetermined. The sequenced sample consisted of whole blood. The CDR3, as DNA: TGTGCCAGCAGCCTTCGGAGCCAAGAGACCCAGTACTTC. Its translation is CASSLRSQETQYF.